Described below is a single TCR beta chain sequence and its context. Antigen: not known. The record originates from a study of shared clonotypes between healthy human individuals. Study findings and constraints: Of the naive CD4 clonotypes, roughly 5% were shared across a handful of donors.

Naive CD45RA+ and memory CD45RA-negative subsets were split from CD4+ cells. A 200 ng quantity of DNA, about 30,000 T cell genomes, went into the sorted-subset replicate PCRs. Sequencing used immunoSEQ multiplex PCR; TCRdb keeps in-frame clones, though not all of them. The sample lists around 600,000 clones; about 96% were seen once. The CDR3 totals 16 residues. Germline V gene data show CDR1 as MGHDK and CDR2 as SYGVNS. V lost 3 bases, J lost 4 bases, and 6 bases stayed unmatched. The chain links TRBV25-1 to TRBJ1-2; the match to TRBD1 covers 12 bases. The sample comprised naive CD4+ T cells sorted from blood. Subset specified: CD45RA+ positively selected. This TCR derives from a woman aged 30 to 39 in good health. CDR3 sequence: CASSEGQGALGYGYTF. In DNA form, the CDR3 reads TGTGCCAGCAGTGAGGGACAGGGGGCACTAGGCTATGGCTACACCTTC.